A single T cell receptor beta chain is shown here with its context. Its antigen is unidentified. The assay was immunoSEQ multiplex PCR, and TCRdb's table has in-frame clones only and misses some. The sample includes approximately 70,000 clones, around 90% of them seen just once. Marrow collected post-transplant originated from the posterior iliac crest or another site. The data are from a study of graft-versus-host responses after intestinal transplantation. Overall study context: Each recipient received a multivisceral, liver-intestinal, or isolated intestinal graft.

Study observations and caveats: The recipient marrow held GvH clones, and some of them showed up first in ileum or blood.

The ends were cut back, 5 bases at V and 1 base at J, with 11 bases in the middle. Germline-derived CDR1 and CDR2 are GTSNPN and SVGIG (reference sequence). The CDR3 runs to 13 residues. The material sequenced was bone marrow, taken 734 days after intestinal transplantation. This sequence was found in a human patient who received an intestinal transplant, so some T cells may come from the graft donor. The genes are TRBV30 and TRBJ1-1; D remains ambiguous. The CDR3 reads CAWDRRSNTEAFF. The CDR3 DNA follows: TGTGCCTGGGATAGGAGGTCGAACACTGAAGCTTTCTTT.